The clone carrying this T cell receptor (beta chain) is categorized as medium-sized (0.01 to 0.1%). Its antigen is not identified. MiXCR was run by TCRdb on the multiplex PCR reads, yielding one entry per CDR3 protein. This table holds about 11,000 distinct CDR3 sequences, 35% to 40% found once. These data come from a study of breast tumors, draining lymph nodes, adjacent tissues. Trimming took off 0 bases at V and 7 bases at J, with 18 bases between the two ends. This CDR3 is built from 16 residues. CDR1 SGHNT and CDR2 YENEEA come from the germline V gene. General study points: Compared with lymph nodes, tumors were less diverse; compared with nontumor tissue, more.

The sequence was collected from a female donor with breast cancer. Some clones in this sample may be carry-over from other donors' samples. V is TRBV11-3 and J is TRBJ1-2; D unresolved. The specimen sequenced was breast tumor tissue. The CDR3 loop is CASSLDLRRPAGGYTF. In nucleotides, the CDR3 is TGTGCCAGCAGCTTAGATCTTAGACGGCCTGCCGGTGGCTACACCTTC.